The rows below give T cell receptor beta chains drawn from one sample of a study of shared clonotypes between healthy human individuals. TCRdb's copy holds only in-frame clones and misses some; the assay was immunoSEQ multiplex PCR. The sample carries some 2.1 million clones, around 96% recorded once. The specimen sequenced was naive CD8+ T cells sorted from blood. These TCRs come from a young man in good health. Both conserved end residues are part of each CDR3.

v_gene	j_gene	CDR3aa
TRBV7-9	TRBJ2-7	CASSLTAGAHEQYF
TRBV6-5	TRBJ2-7	CATGLAGGYEQYF
TRBV29-1	TRBJ2-7	CSVEKPGLEQYF
TRBV27	TRBJ2-3	CASSSGTSGETSTDTQYF
TRBV27	TRBJ2-7	CASSLRASYEQYF
TRBV19	TRBJ1-5	CASGSRGNQPQHF
TRBV19	TRBJ2-6	CASSITGWAANVLTF
TRBV19	TRBJ2-5	CASSITGDFTETQYF
TRBV7-7	TRBJ2-7	CASSLGPGSGYEQYF
TRBV5-1	TRBJ1-1	CASSFFTDREAFF
TRBV10-1	TRBJ2-3	CASSDIGVADTQYF
TRBV27	TRBJ2-7	CASSLDGNSYEQYF
TRBV29-1	TRBJ2-1	CSVVAGPYDEQFF
TRBV5-1	TRBJ2-3	CASSFKDTQYF
TRBV9	TRBJ2-7	CASSEGDNSYEQYF
TRBV27	TRBJ2-5	CASSLSQGAGETQYF